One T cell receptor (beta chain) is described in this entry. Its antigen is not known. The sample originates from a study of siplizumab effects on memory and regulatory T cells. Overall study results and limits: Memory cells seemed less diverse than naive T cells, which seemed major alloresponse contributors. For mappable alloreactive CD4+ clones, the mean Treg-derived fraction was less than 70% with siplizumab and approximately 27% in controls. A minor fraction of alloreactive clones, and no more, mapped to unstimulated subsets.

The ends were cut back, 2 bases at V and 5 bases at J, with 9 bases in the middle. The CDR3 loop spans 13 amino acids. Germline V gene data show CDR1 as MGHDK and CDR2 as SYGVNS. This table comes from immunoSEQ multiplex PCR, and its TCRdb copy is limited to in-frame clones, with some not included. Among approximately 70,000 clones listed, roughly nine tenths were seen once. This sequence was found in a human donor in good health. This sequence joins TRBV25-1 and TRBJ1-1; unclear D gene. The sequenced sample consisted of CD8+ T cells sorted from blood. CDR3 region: CASSEAGSTEAFF. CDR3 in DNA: TGTGCCAGCAGTGAAGCGGGGTCGACTGAAGCTTTCTTT.